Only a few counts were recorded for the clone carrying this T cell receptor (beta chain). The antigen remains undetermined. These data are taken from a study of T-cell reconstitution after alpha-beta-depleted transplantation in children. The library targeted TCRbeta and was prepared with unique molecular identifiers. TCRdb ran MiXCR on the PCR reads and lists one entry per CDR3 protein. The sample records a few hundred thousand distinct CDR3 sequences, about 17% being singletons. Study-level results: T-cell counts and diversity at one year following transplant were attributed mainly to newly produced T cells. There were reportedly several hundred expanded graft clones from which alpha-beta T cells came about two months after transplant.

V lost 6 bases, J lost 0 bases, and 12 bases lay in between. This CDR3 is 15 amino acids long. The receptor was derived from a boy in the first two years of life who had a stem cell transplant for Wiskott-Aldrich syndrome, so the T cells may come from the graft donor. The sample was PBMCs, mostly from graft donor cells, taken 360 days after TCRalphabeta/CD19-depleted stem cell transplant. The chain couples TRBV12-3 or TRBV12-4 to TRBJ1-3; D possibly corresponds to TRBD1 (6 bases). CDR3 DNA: TGTGCCAGCAGCCGCCAGGGGTTCTCTGGAAACACCATATATTTT. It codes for CASSRQGFSGNTIYF.